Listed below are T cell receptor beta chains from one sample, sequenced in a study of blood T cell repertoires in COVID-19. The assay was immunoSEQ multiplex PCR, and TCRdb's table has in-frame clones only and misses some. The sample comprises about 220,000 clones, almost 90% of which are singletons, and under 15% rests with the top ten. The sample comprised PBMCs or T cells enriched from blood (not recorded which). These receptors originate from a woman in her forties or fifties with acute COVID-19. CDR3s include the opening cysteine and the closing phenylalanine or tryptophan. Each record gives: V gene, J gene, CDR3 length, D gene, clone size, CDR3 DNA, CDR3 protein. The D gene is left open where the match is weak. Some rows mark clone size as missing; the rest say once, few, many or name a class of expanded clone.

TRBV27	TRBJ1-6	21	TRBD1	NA	TGTGCCAGCAGTACTAAAAACCCGGACAGGGGCCTGAGCTCCTATAATTCACCCCTCCACTTT	CASSTKNPDRGLSSYNSPLHF
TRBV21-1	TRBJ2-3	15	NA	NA	TGTGCCAGCAGTCGGAGGGGGCGAGGCACAGATACGCAGTATTTT	CASSRRGRGTDTQYF
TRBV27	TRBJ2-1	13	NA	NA	TGTGCCAGCACCCCAGGGGAGGGCAATGAGCAGTTCTTC	CASTPGEGNEQFF
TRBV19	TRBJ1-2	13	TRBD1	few	TGTGCCAGTAGTACAGGGGGCCGAGCTATCTACACCTTC	CASSTGGRAIYTF
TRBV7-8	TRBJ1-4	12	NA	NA	TGTGCCAGCAGCTCCCATAATGAAAAACTGTTTTTT	CASSSHNEKLFF
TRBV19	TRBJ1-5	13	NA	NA	TGTGCCAGTAGTATTTCCCACAATCAGCCCCAGCATTTT	CASSISHNQPQHF
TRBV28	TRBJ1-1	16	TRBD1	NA	TGTGCCAGCAGTTTCGACAGGGAAAACTTGAACACTGAAGCTTTCTTT	CASSFDRENLNTEAFF
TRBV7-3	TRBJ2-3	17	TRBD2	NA	TGTGCCAGCAGCTTAGGGCTAGCGGGAGGACGAACAGATACGCAGTATTTT	CASSLGLAGGRTDTQYF
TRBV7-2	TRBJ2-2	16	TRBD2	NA	TGTGCCAGCAGCTTAGTTCGCGGGAGCAGTACCGGGGAGCTGTTTTTT	CASSLVRGSSTGELFF
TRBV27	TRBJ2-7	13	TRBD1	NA	TGTGCCAGCAGTGGGACAGGTGGTTACGAGCAGTACTTC	CASSGTGGYEQYF
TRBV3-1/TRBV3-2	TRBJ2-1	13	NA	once	TGTGCCAGCAGCCGACGGGAGTGGAATGAGCAGTTCTTC	CASSRREWNEQFF
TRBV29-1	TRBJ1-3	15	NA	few	TGCAGCGGATCCTCGCGGGGGGCGACTGGAAACACCATATATTTT	CSGSSRGATGNTIYF
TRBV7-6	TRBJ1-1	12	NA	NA	TGTGCCAGCAGCTTAGGAGGGCCTGAAGCTTTCTTT	CASSLGGPEAFF
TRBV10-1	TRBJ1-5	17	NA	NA	TGCGCCAGCAGTGACGGCCAGGGCAGCAATAGCAATCAGCCCCAGCATTTT	CASSDGQGSNSNQPQHF
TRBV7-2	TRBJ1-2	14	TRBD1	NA	TGTGCCAGCAGCTCCGACAGGGGTCACTATGGCTACACCTTC	CASSSDRGHYGYTF
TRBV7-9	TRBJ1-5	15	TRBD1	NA	TGTGCCAGCAGCTTAGATATGGACAGGAATCAGCCCCAGCATTTT	CASSLDMDRNQPQHF
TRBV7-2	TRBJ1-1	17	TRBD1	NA	TGTGCCAGCAGCTCGAAAGCAGGGGGATTCATGAACACTGAAGCTTTCTTT	CASSSKAGGFMNTEAFF
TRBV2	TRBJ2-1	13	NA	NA	TGTGCCAGCAGGGGGGACTTACCTAATGAGCAGTTCTTC	CASRGDLPNEQFF
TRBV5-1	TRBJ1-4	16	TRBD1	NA	TGCGCCAGCCGATCCGGGACAGGGTTATCTAATGAAAAACTGTTTTTT	CASRSGTGLSNEKLFF
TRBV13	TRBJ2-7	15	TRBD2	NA	TGTGCCAGCAGCGCAACTAGCGGGAGCTCCTACGAGCAGTACTTC	CASSATSGSSYEQYF
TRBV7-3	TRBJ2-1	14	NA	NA	TGTGCCAGCAGCGACGCCCGAAAGGGGAATGAGCAGTTCTTC	CASSDARKGNEQFF
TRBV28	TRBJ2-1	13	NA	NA	TGTGCCAGCAACCCGCGAGGGTACAATGAGCAGTTCTTC	CASNPRGYNEQFF
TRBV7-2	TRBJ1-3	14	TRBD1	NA	TGTGCCAGCAGCCGGACAGGGGGAGGAAACACCATATATTTT	CASSRTGGGNTIYF
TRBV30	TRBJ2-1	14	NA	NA	TGTGCCTGGAGTCCTCTGGGACACTCGAATGAGCAGTTCTTC	CAWSPLGHSNEQFF
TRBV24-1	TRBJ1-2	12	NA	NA	TGTGCCACGTCGCCAGACAATTATGGCTACACCTTC	CATSPDNYGYTF
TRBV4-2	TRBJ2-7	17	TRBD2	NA	TGTGCCAGCAGCCAAGATGGCCTAGCGGGAGAAGTGAATGAGCAGTACTTC	CASSQDGLAGEVNEQYF
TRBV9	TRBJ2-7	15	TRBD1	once	TGTGCCAGCAGCGCCTCGACAGGGAGCTCCTACGAGCAGTACTTC	CASSASTGSSYEQYF
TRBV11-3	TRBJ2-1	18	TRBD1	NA	TGTGCCAGCAGCTTAGATCAAGGTGGGACAGGCTCTTACAATGAGCAGTTCTTC	CASSLDQGGTGSYNEQFF
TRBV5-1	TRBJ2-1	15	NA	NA	TGCGCCAGCAGCGTAGGGACCAGCGGGTACAATGAGCAGTTCTTC	CASSVGTSGYNEQFF
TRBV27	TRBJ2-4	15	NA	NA	TGTGCCAGCAGGCTTTCGGGGTGGGGCAAAAACATTCAGTACTTC	CASRLSGWGKNIQYF
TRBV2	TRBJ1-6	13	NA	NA	TGTGCCAGCGGGGGTAGGGACTTTAATCTCCTCCACTTT	CASGGRDFNLLHF
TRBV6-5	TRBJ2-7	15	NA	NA	TGTGCCAGCAGTTACGGGGGGACTCATACCTACGAGCAGTACTTC	CASSYGGTHTYEQYF
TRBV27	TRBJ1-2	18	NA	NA	TGTGCCAGCACCCCCAGCGGTATCAGGGGTACATCTAACTATGGCTACACCTTC	CASTPSGIRGTSNYGYTF
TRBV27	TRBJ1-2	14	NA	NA	TGTGCCAGCAGTTTGCGGGCGGCAGGTACTGGCTACACCTTC	CASSLRAAGTGYTF
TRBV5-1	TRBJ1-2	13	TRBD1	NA	TGCGCCAGCAGTTCTACACAGGGGAATGGCTACACCTTC	CASSSTQGNGYTF
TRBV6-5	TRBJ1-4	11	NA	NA	TGTGCCAGCATCCAGGGGGAAAAACTGTTTTTT	CASIQGEKLFF
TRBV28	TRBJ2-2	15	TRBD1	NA	TGTGCCAGCAGTTTACAGGACAGGGGGACCGGGGAGCTGTTTTTT	CASSLQDRGTGELFF